This entry features one TCR beta chain sequence. Its antigen is still unknown. The CDR3 runs 14 residues. V lost 0 bases and J 8 bases, leaving 13 bases between the germline ends. Germline loops: CDR1 MNHEY, CDR2 SMNVEV (reference sequence). As for time point: newly diagnosed GD, antithyroid drugs for less than 3 months. From RNA extracted from PBMCs, the TCR library was made. To make TCR beta libraries, researchers used iRepertoire HTBI primers and Arm-PCR of CDR3 regions. TCRdb re-called the multiplex PCR reads through MiXCR, storing one row per CDR3 protein. The repertoire includes about 470,000 distinct CDR3 sequences, 15% of them detected once, and 16% sits in the top ten. This sample was included in a study of regulatory T cells in long-lasting Graves disease. The study, taken as a whole, reports: Favoring TRBV28, TRBJ1-2 and TRBJ2-5 was a feature seen in persistent disease.

The same data also went into a second study, on T cells in Graves' hyperthyroidism and ophthalmopathy. From that second work: The authors deemed Graves' hyperthyroidism stable absent ophthalmopathy progression within 18 months. The TCR CDR3 was amplified in a first-round RT-PCR using the HTBI primer set. Clonotypes that were expanded in thyroid above 0.001 mostly appeared in blood too.

Sequencing was performed on peripheral blood mononuclear cells (PBMCs), taken at new diagnosis, from a patient treated with antithyroid drugs. The rearrangement uses TRBV27 and TRBJ1-2; no clear D. The TCR sequence derives from a woman aged 30 to 39 with Graves disease. In DNA form, the CDR3 reads TGTGCCAGCAGTTTATCAGGGCAGGTAGGGGGCTACACCTTC. Protein product: CASSLSGQVGGYTF.